This T cell receptor (beta chain) was sequenced during a study of PD-1 blockade in classical Hodgkin lymphoma. The study's findings and limits: Exclusion covered patients beginning nivolumab under 1 year post-ASCT.

This clone was counted between two and nine times. The antigen is unknown. All patients experienced relapse after autologous stem cell transplantation, and brentuximab vedotin exposure was variable. TCRdb keeps only in-frame clones here, not all; method: immunoSEQ multiplex PCR. The data contain around 15,000 clones, 55% to 70% of them seen just once; the ten biggest clones take up 8.3%. Trimming took 3 bases from V and 4 from J, leaving 10 bases between them. Per the germline V gene, CDR1 is MDHEN and CDR2 is SYDVKM. The CDR3 extends over 14 amino acids. The sample consisted of peripheral blood mononuclear cells (PBMCs), taken before the second cycle of nivolumab. This TCR derives from a human donor with classical Hodgkin lymphoma. The rearrangement joins TRBV28 to TRBJ1-5; the D is unclear. The CDR3 region has the DNA TGTGCCAGCAGTTTCGTGGCCATAAATCAGCCCCAGCATTTT. It yields the protein CASSFVAINQPQHF.